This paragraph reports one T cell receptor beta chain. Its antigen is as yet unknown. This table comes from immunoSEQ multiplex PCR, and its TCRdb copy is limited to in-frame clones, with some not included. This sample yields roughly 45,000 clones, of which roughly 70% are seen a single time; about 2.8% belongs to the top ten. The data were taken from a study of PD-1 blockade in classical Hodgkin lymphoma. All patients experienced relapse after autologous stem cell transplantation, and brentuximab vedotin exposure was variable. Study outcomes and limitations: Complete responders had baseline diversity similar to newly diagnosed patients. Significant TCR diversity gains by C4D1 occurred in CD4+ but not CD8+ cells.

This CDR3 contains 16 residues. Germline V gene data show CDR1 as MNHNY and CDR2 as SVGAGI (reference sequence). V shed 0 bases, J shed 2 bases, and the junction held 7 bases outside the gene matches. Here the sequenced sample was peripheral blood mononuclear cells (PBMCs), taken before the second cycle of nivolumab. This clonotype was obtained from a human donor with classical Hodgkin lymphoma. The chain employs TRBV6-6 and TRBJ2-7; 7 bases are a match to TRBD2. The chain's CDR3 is CASSYSKASGTYEQYF. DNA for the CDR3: TGTGCCAGCAGTTACTCGAAGGCTAGCGGAACCTACGAGCAGTACTTC.